This is a list of T cell receptor beta chains from one sample in a study of CD8+ T cells in alopecia areata. Profiled with immunoSEQ multiplex PCR; TCRdb holds only in-frame clones, not every one. The sample carries hundreds of thousands of clones, about 60% recorded once. Source: CD4+ T cells sorted from blood, taken at week 0. These TCRs come from a human donor with alopecia areata. Each CDR3 is given with its conserved first and last residue. A D gene is named only where the DNA matches it firmly. Some rows have no size entry. The others give once, few or many, or a class for an expanded clone.

length | J | D | size | V | DNA | CDR3
16 | TRBJ2-5 | TRBD2 | - | TRBV5-1 | TGCGCCAGCAGTCGACTAGCGGGAGGGTCCGAAGAGACCCAGTACTTC | CASSRLAGGSEETQYF
17 | TRBJ2-1 | - | - | TRBV23-1 | TGCGCCAGCAGTCAATCCTACGCGGGGAGCTCCTACAATGAGCAGTTCTTC | CASSQSYAGSSYNEQFF
11 | TRBJ1-1 | TRBD1 | many | TRBV30 | TGTGCCTGGAGTGGGACAGGTGAAGCTTTCTTT | CAWSGTGEAFF
14 | TRBJ1-2 | - | - | TRBV25-1 | TGTGCCAGCACCTTCGCCGGCTGGGGCGAAGACTACACCTTC | CASTFAGWGEDYTF
15 | TRBJ2-7 | - | - | TRBV30 | TGTGCCTGGAAAACAAGGGCCAGGGGAGGCTACGAGCAGTACTTC | CAWKTRARGGYEQYF
14 | TRBJ1-1 | - | - | TRBV7-2 | TGTGCCAGCAGCTTGGATACAGTGAACACTGAAGCTTTCTTT | CASSLDTVNTEAFF
13 | TRBJ1-2 | - | - | TRBV27 | TGTGCCAGCAGCAAGACTACCCAGAGGGGCTACACCTTC | CASSKTTQRGYTF
11 | TRBJ2-2 | - | - | TRBV19 | TGTGCCAGTAGTGTCGGTGGGGAGCTGTTTTTT | CASSVGGELFF
13 | TRBJ1-5 | - | - | TRBV5-6 | TGTGCCAGCAGCTGGGGTGGGGCTCAGCCCCAGCATTTT | CASSWGGAQPQHF
16 | TRBJ1-1 | TRBD1 | - | TRBV11-2 | TGTGCCAGCAGCTTAGCAGACAGGGGTCGGAACACTGAAGCTTTCTTT | CASSLADRGRNTEAFF
10 | TRBJ2-5 | - | - | TRBV11-2 | TGTGCCAGCAGTTTGGAGACCCAGTACTTC | CASSLETQYF
13 | TRBJ1-2 | - | - | TRBV28 | TGTGCCAGCAGTTTAAGGGTCAGGGATGGCTACACCTTC | CASSLRVRDGYTF
14 | TRBJ2-7 | TRBD1 | - | TRBV6-1 | TGTGCCAGCAGGCCGGGACAGGGCGCCTACGAGCAGTACTTC | CASRPGQGAYEQYF
14 | TRBJ2-3 | - | - | TRBV30 | TGTGCCTGGAGTGTACGGGGGGCCCCAGATACGCAGTATTTT | CAWSVRGAPDTQYF
14 | TRBJ2-1 | TRBD2 | once | TRBV5-1 | TGCGCCAGCAGCTTTGCGGGAGCGGGCAATGAGCAGTTCTTC | CASSFAGAGNEQFF
13 | TRBJ2-7 | TRBD2 | - | TRBV30 | TGTGCCTGGAGTCCCAGAATCAGCGGGAGTATGTACTTC | CAWSPRISGSMYF
16 | TRBJ2-5 | TRBD1 | - | TRBV2 | TGTGCCAGCAGTGAGCAGGCAACAGGGGCCCGGGAGACCCAGTACTTC | CASSEQATGARETQYF
15 | TRBJ1-2 | TRBD1 | - | TRBV5-1 | TGCGCCAGCAGCTTGGTCACAGGGGGCGTAAGTGGCTACACCTTC | CASSLVTGGVSGYTF
14 | TRBJ1-1 | - | - | TRBV6-1 | TGTGCCAGCAGTAAACTCCAGGTGAACACTGAAGCTTTCTTT | CASSKLQVNTEAFF
16 | TRBJ1-2 | - | - | TRBV1 | TGCACCAGCAGCCAAGAGTACAGGGAGGTCTGCAGTGGCTACACCTTC | CTSSQEYREVCSGYTF
14 | TRBJ1-5 | - | few | TRBV30 | TGTGCCTGGAGTAGCAGGGACGGCAATCAGCCCCAGCATTTT | CAWSSRDGNQPQHF
15 | TRBJ2-5 | - | - | TRBV25-1 | TGTGCCAGCAGTGAAGATAAGGGAACGCAAGAGACCCAGTACTTC | CASSEDKGTQETQYF
14 | TRBJ1-6 | - | - | TRBV6-5 | TGTGCCAGCACCACAGGACAGATGATTTCACCCCTCCACTTT | CASTTGQMISPLHF
12 | TRBJ2-1 | - | - | TRBV29-1 | TGCAGCGTTGGGCAGACTTACAATGAGCAGTTCTTC | CSVGQTYNEQFF
13 | TRBJ2-2 | - | - | TRBV18 | TGTGCCAGCTCCTCTCCGAACACCGGGGAGCTGTTTTTT | CASSSPNTGELFF
14 | TRBJ2-5 | - | - | TRBV19 | TGTGCCAGTAGTATAGTCGCAGGGAGGGAGACCCAGTACTTC | CASSIVAGRETQYF
13 | TRBJ1-2 | TRBD1 | - | TRBV14 | TGTGCCAGCAGCCAAGCGACAGGGTGGGGCTACACCTTC | CASSQATGWGYTF
15 | TRBJ2-5 | TRBD2 | - | TRBV4-1 | TGCGCCAGCAGCCCTCGGTCGGGAGGGCCAGAGACCCAGTACTTC | CASSPRSGGPETQYF
13 | TRBJ1-1 | TRBD1 | - | TRBV29-1 | TGCAGCGCATGCAGGGGGTCGAACACTGAAGCTTTCTTT | CSACRGSNTEAFF
13 | TRBJ1-2 | TRBD1 | - | TRBV30 | TGTGCCTGGAACCTACAGGGGTCCTATGGCTACACCTTC | CAWNLQGSYGYTF
14 | TRBJ1-2 | - | once | TRBV4-1 | TGCGCCAGCAGCCAAGGATCGGACAACTATGGCTACACCTTC | CASSQGSDNYGYTF
11 | TRBJ1-1 | TRBD1 | few | TRBV29-1 | TGCAGTCAGGGGGTGGGAACTGAAGCTTTCTTT | CSQGVGTEAFF
14 | TRBJ2-3 | - | - | TRBV25-1 | TGTGCCAGCAGTGAATTTGGGGCCCGGGCTGAACAGTATTTT | CASSEFGARAEQYF
15 | TRBJ2-1 | TRBD2 | - | TRBV30 | TGTGCCTGGAGTCTTCCAGCGGGGTTTTGGAATGAGCAGTTCTTC | CAWSLPAGFWNEQFF
13 | TRBJ1-5 | - | - | TRBV30 | TGTGCCTGGAGTGCGTCGGGGGGTCAGCCCCAGCATTTT | CAWSASGGQPQHF
19 | TRBJ1-5 | TRBD1 | few | TRBV7-2 | TGTGCCAGCAGCTCCAGGGGGAGAACACGACTTGGGGGCAATCAGCCCCAGCATTTT | CASSSRGRTRLGGNQPQHF
15 | TRBJ1-2 | - | - | TRBV6-5 | TGTGCCAGCAGTTACGGGACGGATTCTAACTATGGCTACACCTTC | CASSYGTDSNYGYTF
14 | TRBJ2-3 | - | - | TRBV5-4 | TGTGCCAGCAGCACCGGGACCCACACAGATACGCAGTATTTT | CASSTGTHTDTQYF
13 | TRBJ1-1 | - | - | TRBV30 | TGTGCCTGGAGTTCCCTTGGCTACACTGAAGCTTTCTTT | CAWSSLGYTEAFF